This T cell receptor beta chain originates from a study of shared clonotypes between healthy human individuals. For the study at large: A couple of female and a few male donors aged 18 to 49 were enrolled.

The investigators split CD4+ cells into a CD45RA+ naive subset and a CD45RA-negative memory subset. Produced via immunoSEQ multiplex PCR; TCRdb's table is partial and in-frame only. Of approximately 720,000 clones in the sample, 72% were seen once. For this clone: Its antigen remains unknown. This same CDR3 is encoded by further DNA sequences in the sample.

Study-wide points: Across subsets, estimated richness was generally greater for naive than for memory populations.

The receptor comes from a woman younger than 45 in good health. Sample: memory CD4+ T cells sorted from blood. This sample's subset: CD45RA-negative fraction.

CDR3 amino acids: CASSLAGVYEKLFF. CDR3 nucleotide sequence: TGTGCCAGCAGCTTAGCAGGGGTTTATGAAAAACTGTTTTTT. This rearrangement joins TRBV7-9 to TRBJ1-4, with a tentative D call TRBD1 (5 bases). The CDR3 runs to 14 residues. Germline CDR1 SEHNR, CDR2 FQNEAQ (reference sequence). V lost 0 bases and J 6 bases, leaving 8 bases between the germline ends.